This entry concerns a single T cell receptor beta chain. This receptor's antigen is unknown. No base qualities exist here, and no much larger clone lies one base off it. This sample stems from a study of cytomegalovirus exposure and HLA in healthy donors (TCRdb year 2017). With regard to the full study: In an earlier analysis of 587 of the donors, 250 to 350 Gb of sequence data and just under 120 million unique TCR beta sequences from about 179 million T cells were reported. An early release that covered 500 to 800 HLA-typed donors contained about 300 gigabases of sequencing data and 75 million to 100 million unique TCR sequences. The genetic ancestry cluster associated with self-reported Caucasian donors included 81% of the approximately 400 genotyped donors. The aim of the study was to test whether cataloging public T cell receptors could identify signatures of past pathogen exposure. The study used immunosequencing to profile the T cell repertoires of some 600 subjects and linked those repertoires to cytomegalovirus serostatus. In addition to the first cohort of 650 to 750 subjects, a separate validation cohort of 120 different subjects was used. The study combined high-throughput TCR immunosequencing, statistical association of individual TCRs with disease status, and machine learning to predict cytomegalovirus infection status. A later analysis re-examined previously published TCR beta repertoires from more than 650 donors and added high-resolution HLA genotyping to investigate patterns of TCR occurrence. Rather than drawing on any new phenotypic data, the later analysis identified candidate immune exposures from TCR beta sequences and the way those sequences occurred across donors. To decide whether each TCR beta V gene segment behaved as functional or pseudogenic, an earlier analysis of 587 of the donors relied on high-throughput TCR beta sequencing. Donor age, sex, ethnicity and CMV serostatus were compiled alongside the repertoire data. Genome-wide SNP genotypes for about 55% of the roughly 670 donors were used in a later genetic analysis, which treated that subset as a discovery cohort. Every repertoire in the discovery cohort had been generated on one and the same sequencing platform. Both class I and class II loci were covered by HLA typing, at four-digit resolution. Typing coverage differed by locus: A, B, C, DRB1 and DQB1 were typed in roughly 620-640 donors, DQA1 in 500 to 550, DPA1 in some 570, and DPB1 in approximately 450. About five DR-DQ haplotypes were handled as single units for association and clustering, since linkage in the cohort was strong. Among under 450 genotyped donors of the cohort, an average of approximately 240,000 unique TCR beta nucleotide sequences were sequenced per donor, roughly 20% of them non-productive.

Libraries were constructed by the immunoSEQ multiplex PCR assay. The multiplex PCR relied on a mix of 60 forward primers for TCR Vbeta segments and 13 reverse primers for TCR Jbeta segments. The CDR3 region of rearranged TCR beta genes was amplified from genomic DNA with a multiplex PCR assay. On the Illumina HiSeq System, the amplified TCR beta libraries were sequenced as 87-base-pair reads. In the authors' own workflow: A later analysis tallied around 82 million unique TCR beta chains across the 666 repertoires, and about 12 million of those chains were shared by two or more donors. A nearest-neighbor algorithm error-corrected the raw reads and collapsed the reads into unique sequences, merging closely related sequences to remove PCR and sequencing errors. V, D and J gene segments were assigned by aligning CDR3 sequences to IMGT reference sequences. For a sequence to be retained, at least a six-nucleotide match to both a V gene segment and a J gene segment was required. A rearrangement was called productive if the CDR3 had no stop codons and remained in frame with V and J, and every other rearrangement was called non-productive. CDR3 was defined according to IMGT convention as the region running from the second conserved V-encoded cysteine to the conserved J-encoded phenylalanine. Sequences without an unambiguous match to a single V gene segment were excluded from the earlier analysis of about 640 of the donors. In an earlier analysis of approximately 590 of the donors, a V segment was called functional when productive rearrangements were above 56.7%, and segregating when the standard deviation between donors exceeded 5%. A statistical classification framework was built to diagnose cytomegalovirus status from the catalog of TCR beta chain sequences. A later analysis assigned V and J genes by comparing TCR nucleotide sequences with IMGT/GENE-DB human TR gene sequences. Using the TCRdist pipeline, a later analysis assigned CDR3 sequences along with most-parsimonious VDJ recombination scenarios. In a later analysis, each TCR beta chain was defined by its CDR3 amino acid sequence together with its V-gene family, and reads without a unique V-gene family were excluded. As a way to deal with suspected cross-contamination and a sequencing artifact, a later analysis dropped hundreds of nucleotide sequences that were highly shared and had low generation probability. In a later analysis, a clonal expansion index for each public chain was calculated from normalized within-repertoire ranks of inferred template counts. Generation probabilities in a later analysis came from a VDJ recombination model fitted to out-of-frame rearrangements, and those results were checked against IGoR. In a later analysis, hypergeometric tests were used to score TCR-TCR, TCR-HLA and TCR-CMV co-occurrence, with a repertoire-size bias correction applied to TCR pairs. False discovery rates were estimated in a later analysis by permuting HLA or CMV assignments 20 times. In a later analysis, co-occurring TCRs were grouped using DBSCAN, with TCRdist sequence similarity added in when clustering inside HLA-allele-positive subsets. Repertoires with fewer than 30,000 or more than 120,000 public chains, plus five repertoires with anomalous nucleotide sharing, were excluded from co-occurrence clustering. TCRdb limited this immuneACCESS table to in-frame rearrangements with V and J called. A share of clones is missing; checked studies link under half to unresolved V genes, and the rest is unexplained. The V and J calls and clone size were taken over from that table, and D and trimming were inferred from the DNA. The sample table holds 150,000 to 200,000 clones, of which approximately 82% were seen once. The top ten constitute 10% to 12% of the sample.

The CDR3 covers 16 residues, taking in both the cysteine and the phenylalanine. Only CDR3 DNA remains: 48 bases, in frame from the first base. The V end loses 2 bases and the J end loses 1 base, and a stretch of 9 bases separates them. From the germline V gene (reference sequence), CDR1 is SGHAT and CDR2 is FQDESV. In total, roughly 670 healthy bone marrow donors made up the cohort. At the time of sampling, every cohort member was nominally healthy, though immune exposures that went unrecorded were likely present. The donor tested CMV seropositive and was one of the 289 seropositive cohort members. A peripheral blood sample was provided by each donor, and peripheral blood mononuclear cells were used for TCR beta sequencing. Genomic DNA was extracted from the blood cell samples with the Qiagen DNeasy Blood Extraction Kit. Broader findings and caveats from the paper: According to a later analysis, parvovirus B19, influenza, CMV and Epstein-Barr virus appeared linked to several top co-occurrence clusters. Linkage disequilibrium might explain the correlated functional status among segregating V segments, but an unknown experimental factor could not be ruled out. A later analysis associated 15,000 to 20,000 TCR beta sequences with specific HLA alleles at a false discovery rate of 0.05. A later genetic analysis associated a missense DCLRE1C variant with V-gene and J-gene trimming of TCR beta chains, and an independent cohort replicated the association. A later analysis found that most CMV-associated TCR beta chains appeared HLA-restricted, with HLA associations seemingly driven largely by CMV exposure. A few of the identified cytomegalovirus-associated TCR beta chains were confirmed in vitro to be specific for cytomegalovirus antigens. Sequencing depth was assumed to be roughly uniform across donors in the presence/absence analyses, though that assumption may not hold. A later analysis found that HLA-associated TCR beta chains were more clonally expanded and had lower generation probabilities than equally common non-associated chains. For the cohort, immune exposure information was limited to CMV serostatus. Roughly 15 rarely observed V segments, including chromosome 9 orphons, were excluded from the earlier analysis of some 590 of the donors because counts were too low. In an earlier analysis of about 600 of the donors, most TCR beta V segments appeared in productive rearrangements about 87% or about 30% of the time, broadly matching IMGT annotations. In a later analysis, TCR association rates were found to vary across HLA loci, with the most associated TCRs seen for DRB1 alleles and the fewest for HLA-C alleles. When HLA alleles, especially DR and DQ, strongly co-occurred, TCR associations were difficult to assign to individual alleles. A further reported finding was that TCR beta sequences accurately predicted the HLA-A and HLA-B alleles for most subjects in the first cohort. Most TCR sequences were seen in very few donors, while some public TCRs were found in many individuals. Cytomegalovirus status was reported to be diagnosed by the classifier with high specificity and sensitivity in both the original and validation cohorts. Because some donors lacked HLA typing at each locus, the association tests relied only on the typed subset. Some IMGT-functional V segments, including TRBV6-2 and TRBV6-3, could not be told apart with the 87-base-pair reads, so those segments were excluded. According to a later genetic analysis, donors in an Asian-associated ancestry cluster had fewer N-insertions in productive TCRs than the approximately 630-donor mean. In this cohort, only TCR beta chains were sequenced, and detectable features were limited by the absence of alpha or paired-chain data. A cluster of highly shared sequence variants was judged likely to represent a technical artifact of the sequencing pipeline. It was suggested by the authors that the approach could potentially be generalized to other disease states and immunological phenotypes. The study listed 150 to 200 TCR beta chains as associated with cytomegalovirus.

This receptor was obtained from a man between 18 and 35 years old in good health and CMV-seropositive. Sequencing was performed on PBMCs. This receptor chain uses TRBV11-1 and TRBJ2-6; no confident D gene assignment can be made. The CDR3 protein is CASSLHQTSGANVLTF. The nucleotide sequence reads as follows: TGTGCCAGCAGCTTACACCAGACATCTGGGGCCAACGTCCTGACTTTC.